This TCR beta chain was documented in a study of shared clonotypes between healthy human individuals. This clone was seen only once. Clones were read by immunoSEQ multiplex PCR, and TCRdb kept only the in-frame ones, dropping some. The sample contains 800,000 to 950,000 clones, approximately 97% of which appear only once. Naive CD8 cells comprised CD45RO-negative, CCR7-positively selected cells, excluding terminally differentiated effector memory CD45RA+ cells. The sequence derives from a man under 40 in good health. Sequences were obtained from naive CD8+ T cells sorted from blood.

The CDR3 sequence is CASSPAGGHGQPQHF. In DNA form, the CDR3 reads TGTGCCAGCAGTCCCGCGGGGGGGCACGGTCAGCCCCAGCATTTT. The rearrangement uses TRBV27 and TRBJ1-5; perhaps TRBD1 as D (6 bases). CDR3 length: 15 residues. Germline V gives CDR1 MNHEY, CDR2 SMNVEV (reference sequence). Deletions cut 5 bases from V and 6 bases from J, with 17 bases between.